What follows describes a single T cell receptor beta chain. What it binds is not known. These data originate in a study of OX40 agonist ivuxolimab in advanced cancers. In germline, CDR1 is SEHNR, CDR2 FQNEAQ (reference sequence). After removal of 4 bases from V and 4 bases from J, the junction contained 14 bases not matched to a gene. The CDR3 contains 18 residues. Study-level findings and limits: Clonal expansion from baseline to week 6 occurred in both CD4+ and CD8+ T cells.

TCRdb's copy holds only in-frame clones and misses some; the assay was immunoSEQ multiplex PCR. The table has tens of thousands of clones, 83% seen once. The chain has TRBV7-9 and TRBJ1-3, with 9 positions matching TRBD1. The specimen was CD4+ or CD8+ T cells sorted from blood, collected in a trial of the OX40 agonist ivuxolimab. The TCR originated in an adult with an advanced solid tumor such as melanoma, head and neck, liver or kidney cancer. CDR3 loop: CASSSMRPGTGIGNTIYF. CDR3 coding DNA: TGTGCCAGCAGCTCCATGCGTCCCGGGACAGGGATCGGAAACACCATATATTTT. The complete variable domain, with remaining parts taken from reference TRBV7-9 and TRBJ1-3, reads DTGVSQNPRHKITKRGQNVTFRCDPISEHNRLYWYRQTLGQGPEFLTYFQNEAQLEKSRLLSDRFSAERPKGSFSTLEIQRTEQGDSAMYLCASSSMRPGTGIGNTIYFGEGSWLTVV.